This T cell receptor beta chain emerged from a study of a mutant IDH1 vaccine in newly diagnosed glioma. About the study: Vaccination was launched 4-6 weeks after radiotherapy alone, or with temozolomide cycles. Treated patients, approximately 62% male and approximately 38% female, averaged roughly 43 years of age. It was radiotherapy, temozolomide, or both that patients received previously, with most receiving both. The week-35 safety follow-up was V12, and the week-47 study end was V13.

Time point noted: week 47, end of study. Vaccinated patients received 300 ug of mutant IDH1 20-mer peptide per dose, with topical imiquimod. Clones were read by immunoSEQ multiplex PCR, and TCRdb kept only the in-frame ones, dropping some. The sample has some 62,000 clones, roughly four fifths seen once; the top ten hold approximately 3.9%. CDR3 length equals 14 residues. V was pared by 7 bases and J by 4 bases, with 16 bases between. Germline V gene sequence: CDR1 LGHNT, CDR2 FRNRAP. Comment on this clone: Its target is not known.

The sequence was collected from a man aged 25 to 45 with glioma. V is TRBV12-5 and J is TRBJ1-1, with a weak D call TRBD1 (5 bases). Here the sequenced sample was PBMCs, taken from a glioma patient whose treatment included an IDH1 peptide vaccine. Written as DNA, the CDR3 is TGTGCTAGTGCCCTGACAGACTCAGGCACTGAAGCTTTCTTT. Encoded protein: CASALTDSGTEAFF.